Listed below are T cell receptor beta chains from one sample, sequenced in a study of blood T cell repertoires in COVID-19. Here immunoSEQ multiplex PCR was the method, and the copy in TCRdb shows in-frame clones only, minus some. This sample has some 100,000 clones, with 91% found just once. Sequencing was performed on peripheral blood. All receptors derive from a man between 60 and 75 years old with acute or convalescent COVID-19. The CDR3 runs from the conserved cysteine through the conserved F or W. Fields, in order: J gene, D gene, V gene, clone size, CDR3 DNA, CDR3 protein. A D gene is named only where the DNA matches it firmly. Expanded clones get a size class; other rows say once, few or many, or leave the size out.

j_gene: TRBJ1-1; d_gene: NA; v_gene: TRBV6-5; abundance: NA; CDR3nt: TGTGCCACCCACGAGGACAATAGAAGAAACACTGAAGCTTTCTTT; CDR3aa: CATHEDNRRNTEAFF
j_gene: TRBJ2-1; d_gene: TRBD2; v_gene: TRBV5-1; abundance: NA; CDR3nt: TGCGCCAGCAGCCTGGGGACTAGTAATTACAATGAGCAGTTCTTC; CDR3aa: CASSLGTSNYNEQFF
j_gene: TRBJ1-5; d_gene: TRBD1; v_gene: TRBV6-2/TRBV6-3; abundance: few; CDR3nt: TGTGCCAGCAGTTACTATACCCGGGACAGGGGAAGGAGCAATCAGCCCCAGCATTTT; CDR3aa: CASSYYTRDRGRSNQPQHF
j_gene: TRBJ2-4; d_gene: NA; v_gene: TRBV5-1; abundance: NA; CDR3nt: TGCGCCAGCAGCTTGGGTGGGGTAGGGGGTATGAACATTCAGTACTTC; CDR3aa: CASSLGGVGGMNIQYF
j_gene: TRBJ2-1; d_gene: NA; v_gene: TRBV11-3; abundance: NA; CDR3nt: TGTGCCAGCAGCTTAGTGGGGGGGGCAGTATCCTACAATGAGCAGTTCTTC; CDR3aa: CASSLVGGAVSYNEQFF
j_gene: TRBJ1-1; d_gene: TRBD1; v_gene: TRBV7-9; abundance: once; CDR3nt: TGTGCCAGCAGTGACCGACAGGGGTATGGAATGAACACTGAAGCTTTCTTT; CDR3aa: CASSDRQGYGMNTEAFF
j_gene: TRBJ1-2; d_gene: TRBD1; v_gene: TRBV10-3; abundance: once; CDR3nt: TGTGCCATCAGTGGGGGGACAGGGGGCCACTATGGCTACACCTTC; CDR3aa: CAISGGTGGHYGYTF
j_gene: TRBJ2-1; d_gene: NA; v_gene: TRBV11-3; abundance: NA; CDR3nt: TGTGCCAGCAGCCTAAACCACGGGACTTTCAATGAGCAGTTCTTC; CDR3aa: CASSLNHGTFNEQFF
j_gene: TRBJ1-5; d_gene: TRBD1; v_gene: TRBV30; abundance: NA; CDR3nt: TGTGCCTGGAGTACTAGACAGGGTAATCAGCCCCAGCATTTT; CDR3aa: CAWSTRQGNQPQHF
j_gene: TRBJ2-3; d_gene: NA; v_gene: TRBV24-1; abundance: NA; CDR3nt: TGTGCCACCAGTGACACTAGAGTCGGCACAGATACGCAGTATTTT; CDR3aa: CATSDTRVGTDTQYF
j_gene: TRBJ2-1; d_gene: NA; v_gene: TRBV28; abundance: NA; CDR3nt: TGTGCCAGCAGTTTCAGGGAAAATGAGCAGTTCTTC; CDR3aa: CASSFRENEQFF
j_gene: TRBJ2-6; d_gene: TRBD2; v_gene: TRBV19; abundance: NA; CDR3nt: TGTGCCAGTAGTATCGGGAGGGGTCAGGGACTCGCTGGGGCCAACGTCCTGACTTTC; CDR3aa: CASSIGRGQGLAGANVLTF
j_gene: TRBJ1-3; d_gene: TRBD1; v_gene: TRBV9; abundance: NA; CDR3nt: TGTGCCAGCAGCGTAAATTCCCCCCCAGGGGGTCTAAACACCATATATTTT; CDR3aa: CASSVNSPPGGLNTIYF
j_gene: TRBJ1-4; d_gene: TRBD1; v_gene: TRBV28; abundance: NA; CDR3nt: TGTGCCAGCAGTTTATCCGGGACAGGGTTGGAAAAACTGTTTTTT; CDR3aa: CASSLSGTGLEKLFF
j_gene: TRBJ1-1; d_gene: NA; v_gene: TRBV6-6; abundance: NA; CDR3nt: TGTGCCAGCAGTTACGGGGGGGTAGGCTTGGTAGAAGCTTTCTTT; CDR3aa: CASSYGGVGLVEAFF
j_gene: TRBJ2-7; d_gene: TRBD2; v_gene: TRBV18; abundance: NA; CDR3nt: TGTGCCAGCTCAAAAAAGGCTAGCGGGACGTCCGAGCAGTACTTC; CDR3aa: CASSKKASGTSEQYF
j_gene: TRBJ2-1; d_gene: NA; v_gene: TRBV9; abundance: NA; CDR3nt: TGTGCCAGCAGCGTAGGCGGAACCAATGAGCAGTTCTTC; CDR3aa: CASSVGGTNEQFF
j_gene: TRBJ2-7; d_gene: TRBD1; v_gene: TRBV7-6; abundance: NA; CDR3nt: TGTGCCAGCAGCCCAGGACCGGGACAGGGGTTTTCCTACGAGCAGTACTTC; CDR3aa: CASSPGPGQGFSYEQYF
j_gene: TRBJ1-5; d_gene: TRBD1; v_gene: TRBV27; abundance: NA; CDR3nt: TGTGCCAGCAGTTTACAGGGGGCGGATAGACAGCATTTT; CDR3aa: CASSLQGADRQHF
j_gene: TRBJ2-7; d_gene: TRBD1; v_gene: TRBV6-1; abundance: NA; CDR3nt: TGTGCCAGCACCGCCAGGGACAGGGGCACGGACGAGCAGTACTTC; CDR3aa: CASTARDRGTDEQYF
j_gene: TRBJ2-1; d_gene: TRBD1; v_gene: TRBV19; abundance: once; CDR3nt: TGTGCCAGTAGTATGTCCGGGGGACAGGGAATTAATGAGCAGTTCTTC; CDR3aa: CASSMSGGQGINEQFF
j_gene: TRBJ1-4; d_gene: TRBD1; v_gene: TRBV30; abundance: NA; CDR3nt: TGTGCCTTCAGGGGGTCGGGACAACCAGGGAGAAAACTGTTTTTT; CDR3aa: CAFRGSGQPGRKLFF
j_gene: TRBJ1-2; d_gene: NA; v_gene: TRBV18; abundance: once; CDR3nt: TGTGCCAGCTCACCTGAGTCAGGCGCTAACTATGGCTACACCTTC; CDR3aa: CASSPESGANYGYTF
j_gene: TRBJ2-7; d_gene: TRBD2; v_gene: TRBV29-1; abundance: few; CDR3nt: TGCAGCGCCGGGACTAGCGGCGGCGAGCAGTACTTC; CDR3aa: CSAGTSGGEQYF
j_gene: TRBJ2-2; d_gene: NA; v_gene: TRBV15; abundance: NA; CDR3nt: TGTGCCACCAGCAGAGATCGGCGGCTTACCAACACCGGGGAGCTGTTTTTT; CDR3aa: CATSRDRRLTNTGELFF
j_gene: TRBJ2-2; d_gene: TRBD2; v_gene: TRBV9; abundance: NA; CDR3nt: TGTGCCAGCAGTCAAAGACCAGGGAGGGACACCGGGGAGCTGTTTTTT; CDR3aa: CASSQRPGRDTGELFF